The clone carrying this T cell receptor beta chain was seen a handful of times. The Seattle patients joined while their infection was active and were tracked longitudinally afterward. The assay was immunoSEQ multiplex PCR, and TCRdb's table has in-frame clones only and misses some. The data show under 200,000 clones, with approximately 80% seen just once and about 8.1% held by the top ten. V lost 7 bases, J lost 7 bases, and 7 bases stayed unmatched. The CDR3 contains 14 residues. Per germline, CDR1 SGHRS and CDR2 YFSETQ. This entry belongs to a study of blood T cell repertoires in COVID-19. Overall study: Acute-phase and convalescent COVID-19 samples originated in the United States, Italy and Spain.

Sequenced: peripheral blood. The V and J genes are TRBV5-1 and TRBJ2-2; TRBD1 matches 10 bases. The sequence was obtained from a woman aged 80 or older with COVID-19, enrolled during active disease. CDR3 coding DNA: TGCGCCAGCGGACAGGGGGTGCCGGGCGGGGAGCTGTTTTTT. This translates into CASGQGVPGGELFF.